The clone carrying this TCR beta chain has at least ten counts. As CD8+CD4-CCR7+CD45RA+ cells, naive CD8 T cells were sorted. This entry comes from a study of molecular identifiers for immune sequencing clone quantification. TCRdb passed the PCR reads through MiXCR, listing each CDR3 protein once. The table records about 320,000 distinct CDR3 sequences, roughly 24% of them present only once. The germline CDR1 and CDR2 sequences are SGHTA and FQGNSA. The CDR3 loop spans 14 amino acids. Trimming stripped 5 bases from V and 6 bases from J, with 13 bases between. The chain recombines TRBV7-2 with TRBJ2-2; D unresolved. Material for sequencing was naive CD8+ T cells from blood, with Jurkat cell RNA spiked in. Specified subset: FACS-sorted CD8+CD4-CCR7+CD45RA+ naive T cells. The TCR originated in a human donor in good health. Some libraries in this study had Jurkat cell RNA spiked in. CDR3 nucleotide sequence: TGTGCCAGCAGCCTTCTCACAGACCCCGGGGAGCTGTTTTTT. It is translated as CASSLLTDPGELFF.